The TCR beta chain described here comes from a study of T cell responses to AZD1222 COVID-19 vaccine. Assay: immunoSEQ multiplex PCR; the TCRdb copy retains only in-frame clones and omits some. The top ten clones hold 6% to 8.5% of a sample with 150,000 to 200,000 clones, 80% to 90% of them seen once. Sequences were derived from peripheral blood, sampled on day 0 of AZD1222 vaccination. The TCR originated in an adult in good health.

Here the CDR3 DNA reads TGTGCCAGCAGCTTGACAGGGGGAAACACTGAAGCTTTCTTT. Its protein product is CASSLTGGNTEAFF. The chain is built from TRBV11-2 and TRBJ1-1; TRBD1 matches 9 bases. Unmatched junction bases numbered 1, after V lost 3 bases and J lost 2 bases. The CDR3 has 14 residues. Germline loops: CDR1 SGHAT, CDR2 FQNNGV.